These T cell receptor beta chains were read from a single sample in a study of T cells in Graves' hyperthyroidism and ophthalmopathy. TCRdb reprocessed the multiplex PCR reads via MiXCR and lists one record per CDR3 protein. Of 530,000 or so distinct CDR3 sequences in the sample, 46% were seen once. Source material: peripheral blood or thyroid tissue (not recorded which). The receptor set was obtained from a young woman with Graves' hyperthyroidism. The CDR3 runs from the conserved cysteine through the conserved F or W. A D gene is named only where the DNA matches it firmly. Clone size appears in some rows only: once, few, many, or a class for an expanded clone.

- | many | TRBJ2-7 | TRBV11-2 | TGTGCCACCGGAGTTGTGGATGGCTACGAGCAGTACTTC | CATGVVDGYEQYF
TRBD1 | - | TRBJ2-7 | TRBV7-6 | TGTGCCAGGTACAGGGGGGACGAGCAGTACTTC | CARYRGDEQYF
- | - | TRBJ2-5 | TRBV20-1 | TGCAGTGCACGGGCAGGCTGGGACGAGACCCAGTACTTC | CSARAGWDETQYF
- | - | TRBJ2-3 | TRBV2 | TGTGCCAGCAGTGAAGAGAATAGCGCAGATACGCAGTATTTT | CASSEENSADTQYF
- | many | TRBJ1-2 | TRBV5-1 | TGCGCCAGCAGCTGGGACTCGGGGGGCTATGGCTACACCTTC | CASSWDSGGYGYTF
TRBD1 | - | TRBJ2-7 | TRBV7-8 | TGTGCCAGCAGCGTACGGGACAGGGTCGACTACGAGCAGTACTTC | CASSVRDRVDYEQYF
TRBD1 | once | TRBJ2-7 | TRBV2 | TGTGCCAGCGGGGGACAGTTGATCTACACCAATGAGCAGTACTTC | CASGGQLIYTNEQYF
- | - | TRBJ1-4 | TRBV4-1 | TGCGCCAGCAGCCAACCCAAAACCCCAACTAATGAAAAACTGTTTTTT | CASSQPKTPTNEKLFF
TRBD1 | - | TRBJ1-6 | TRBV5-4 | TGTGCCAGCAGCCCGAGACAGGGGGCCCTCCACTTT | CASSPRQGALHF
TRBD2 | few | TRBJ2-1 | TRBV7-3 | TGTGCCAGCAGCAGAGCGGGAGGGCCTTACAATGAGCAGTTCTTC | CASSRAGGPYNEQFF
TRBD1 | - | TRBJ2-7 | TRBV20-1 | TGCGGTGCTAGAGAACAGGGGGCTTACGAGCAGTACTTC | CGAREQGAYEQYF
TRBD1 | - | TRBJ1-5 | TRBV2 | TGTGCCAGCAGACGGGACAGGGGTCATCAGCCCCAGCATTTT | CASRRDRGHQPQHF
- | many | TRBJ2-7 | TRBV15 | TGTGCCACCAGCAGAGATCGACCGCCAGGGGAGTACGAGCAGTACTTC | CATSRDRPPGEYEQYF
TRBD1 | many | TRBJ2-6 | TRBV19 | TGTGCCAGTAGCATTGACAGGGGGTTTGGGGCCAACGTCCTGACTTTC | CASSIDRGFGANVLTF
- | - | TRBJ2-5 | TRBV2 | TGTGCCATTTCCCCGCGGGAGACCCAGTACTTC | CAISPRETQYF
TRBD2 | - | TRBJ2-2 | TRBV15 | TGTGCCACCAGCCCTAGCGGGGGAGAAGGCACCGGGGAGCTGCTTTTT | CATSPSGGEGTGELLF
TRBD1 | - | TRBJ1-1 | TRBV18 | TGTGCCAGCTCACCACTACCGGGACAGGGTTTGGGGAACACTGAAGCTTTCTTT | CASSPLPGQGLGNTEAFF
- | few | TRBJ2-6 | TRBV29-1 | TGCAGCGCGGACAGCCTTCCCCACGTCCTGACTTTC | CSADSLPHVLTF
- | many | TRBJ1-5 | TRBV2 | TGTGCCAGCAGTGACCCCGGCACTGTTAGCAATCAGCCCCAGCATTTT | CASSDPGTVSNQPQHF
- | - | TRBJ2-7 | TRBV6-4 | TGTGCCAGCAGCCAAAATCCGGCCGGGCCCTCCTACGAGCAGTACTTC | CASSQNPAGPSYEQYF
TRBD1 | - | TRBJ2-7 | TRBV7-3 | TGTGCCAGCAGCAGGACCGCAGGGGGCTACGAGCAGTACTTC | CASSRTAGGYEQYF
TRBD1 | many | TRBJ1-1 | TRBV19 | TGTGCCAGTACCCCCTCATGGGGGGACAGGGGGTCTGCTTTCTTT | CASTPSWGDRGSAFF
TRBD2 | - | TRBJ2-2 | TRBV5-1 | TGCGCCAGCAGCTTGGGACTAGCGGGATCGGCGAACACCGGGGAGCTGTTTTTT | CASSLGLAGSANTGELFF
TRBD2 | - | TRBJ2-1 | TRBV24-1 | TGTGCCACCAGTGACCTAGCGGTTACTGAGCAGTTCTTC | CATSDLAVTEQFF
- | - | TRBJ2-1 | TRBV7-9 | TGTGCCAGCAGCTTAGTAGGTTCCTACAATGAGCAGTTCTTC | CASSLVGSYNEQFF
TRBD1 | - | TRBJ2-1 | TRBV11-1 | TGTGCCAGCAGCTTAGTTTATCATTGGGACAGCTACAATGAGCAGTTCTTC | CASSLVYHWDSYNEQFF
TRBD1 | many | TRBJ2-7 | TRBV19 | TGTGCCAGTAGTATCCCGGGACAGGCAACCTACGAGCAGTACTTC | CASSIPGQATYEQYF
- | - | TRBJ1-3 | TRBV19 | TGTGCCAGTAGTCTATTACAAGGCTGGGATGGCTACACCATATATTTT | CASSLLQGWDGYTIYF
- | few | TRBJ2-5 | TRBV5-1 | TGCGCCAGCAGCTACGGGCTAGCAGGACTTACGGGAGAGACCCAGTACTTC | CASSYGLAGLTGETQYF
- | many | TRBJ1-1 | TRBV29-1 | TGCAGCGCTGCAGCCGGGAGCGCGGTCACTGAAGCTTTCTTT | CSAAAGSAVTEAFF
- | few | TRBJ1-1 | TRBV4-3 | TGCGCCAGCAGCCAAGATCGGGCACAGGGTTGGACTGAAGCTTTCTTT | CASSQDRAQGWTEAFF
- | many | TRBJ1-2 | TRBV7-8 | TGTGCCAGCAGCTTAGTCCCTGACCCCGGCTATGGCTACACCTTC | CASSLVPDPGYGYTF
- | many | TRBJ2-2 | TRBV5-1 | TGCGCCAGCACCTCAATCGGGGGGCTGAACACCGGGGAGCTGTTTTTT | CASTSIGGLNTGELFF
TRBD2 | - | TRBJ2-7 | TRBV6-2/TRBV6-3 | TGTGCCAGCAGATTGGGACTAGCGGGATACGAGCAGTACTTC | CASRLGLAGYEQYF
TRBD1 | - | TRBJ2-7 | TRBV11-2 | TGTGCCAGCAGCTTAGACATTGTTGGGACAGGGGTGACCGGGGAGCTGTACTTC | CASSLDIVGTGVTGELYF
- | - | TRBJ2-7 | TRBV7-9 | TGTGCCAGCACCCTGACAAGGACCTACGAGCAGTACTTC | CASTLTRTYEQYF
- | - | TRBJ1-2 | TRBV6-5 | TGTGCCAGCAGTTTACCGGAGGGGCGAGAGTATGGCTACACCTTC | CASSLPEGREYGYTF